What follows describes a single T cell receptor (beta chain). The antigen remains undetermined. These data come from a study of T cell responses to AZD1222 COVID-19 vaccine. Study-wide results and caveats: Of spike-specific TCRs, nearly half reportedly target regions left unmutated in variants. When two AZD1222 doses had been given, Spike-specific TCR breadth and depth rose.

Germline trimming cut 1 base from V and 0 bases from J; bases unmatched to any gene: 4. The CDR3 runs 18 residues. The germline V gene encodes CDR1 MGHRA and CDR2 YSYEKL. Some clones are missing from TCRdb's copy, which holds only in-frame ones; the method was immunoSEQ multiplex PCR. The sample includes 90,000 to 130,000 clones, about 87% of them seen just once. The material was peripheral blood, obtained on day 0 of AZD1222 vaccination. The sequence was obtained from an adult in good health. This chain connects TRBV4-1 to TRBJ1-5, with 12 bases fitting TRBD1. CDR3 coding DNA: TGCGCCAGCAGCCAAGCCGGGACAGGGGGCAATAGCAATCAGCCCCAGCATTTT. It codes for CASSQAGTGGNSNQPQHF.